This TCR beta chain was recorded in a study of blood T cell repertoires in COVID-19. Across the whole study: From the United States, Italy and Spain came samples of acute and convalescent COVID-19.

This CDR3 is 13 amino acids long. Per the germline V gene, CDR1 is SGHAT and CDR2 is FQNNGV. Trimming cost V 6 bases and J 5 bases; bases outside gene matches: 4. TCRdb's copy holds only in-frame clones and misses some; the assay was immunoSEQ multiplex PCR. The data show 150,000 or so clones, about nine tenths seen once. This sequence was found in a woman aged 40 to 50 who had been exposed to COVID-19. The specimen sequenced was PBMCs or T cells enriched from blood (not recorded which). The chain carries TRBV11-2 and TRBJ1-1; 9 bases agree with TRBD1. The CDR3 here is CASRSQGATEAFF. CDR3 in DNA: TGTGCCAGCAGGTCACAGGGGGCAACTGAAGCTTTCTTT.